This TCR beta chain stems from a study of blood T cell repertoires in COVID-19. The assay was immunoSEQ multiplex PCR, and TCRdb's table has in-frame clones only and misses some. The table includes 140,000 to 150,000 clones, 80% to 90% detected once. The CDR3 sequence is 16 residues long. Germline lookup yields CDR1 MNHNY and CDR2 SVGAGI (reference sequence). V was clipped by 2 bases and J by 6 bases; unmatched bases: 6. The chain uses TRBV6-6 and TRBJ1-4, with 10 bases lining up with TRBD1. The sequenced sample consisted of peripheral blood. This sequence was found in a woman in her forties or fifties with acute or convalescent COVID-19. CDR3: CASSYSTDRGYEKLFF. CDR3 DNA: TGTGCCAGCAGTTACAGTACGGACAGGGGGTATGAAAAACTGTTTTTT.